This TCR beta chain was recorded in a study of cytomegalovirus exposure and HLA in healthy donors. The overall study: A later analysis reported the approximately 120 validation repertoires used the same platform as the roughly 700 first-cohort repertoires. Study observations and caveats: The finding came from a later analysis; first-cohort TCR clusters tended to co-occur in the 95 to 150 validation repertoires. Accounts indicate the classifier identified cytomegalovirus status with strong specificity and sensitivity.

With respect to this clone: What it binds is not known.

The protocol was immunoSEQ multiplex PCR, while the TCRdb copy is restricted to in-frame clones and leaves out a portion. The table records 180,000 or so clones, around 86% of them present only once. Germline-derived CDR1 and CDR2 are SGHDN and FVKESK. V trimming: 2 bases; J trimming: 9 bases; junction bases outside the gene matches: 9. This CDR3 has 15 residues. This rearrangement joins TRBV14 to TRBJ2-7; 11 positions agree with TRBD2. The sequence came from a man aged 25 to 40 in good health and CMV-seropositive. The source material was PBMCs. Written as DNA, the CDR3 is TGTGCCAGCAGCCAACTAGCGGGGGGCCTACGAGGGCAGTACTTC. Amino acids: CASSQLAGGLRGQYF.